The rows below give T cell receptor beta chains drawn from one sample of a study of regulatory T cells in long-lasting Graves disease. MiXCR was run by TCRdb on the multiplex PCR reads, yielding one entry per CDR3 protein. The table includes 350,000 to 450,000 distinct CDR3 sequences, over 14% detected once. The sample also formed part of further work on T cells in Graves' hyperthyroidism and ophthalmopathy.

Here the sequenced sample was peripheral blood mononuclear cells (PBMCs), taken at new diagnosis, from a patient treated with antithyroid drugs. These receptors originate from a woman between 35 and 50 years old with Graves disease. Both conserved end residues are part of each CDR3. Fields, in order: J gene, V gene, clone size, CDR3 protein. The size of a clone is reported for some rows only, either as once, few or many, or as a class for expanded clones.

TRBJ2-1 | TRBV10-3 | NA | CAISEPGLAGGQREQFF
TRBJ2-1 | TRBV2 | NA | CASGGRGRGAYNEQFF
TRBJ2-5 | TRBV12-3/TRBV12-4 | many | CASSPSGIQETQYF
TRBJ2-7 | TRBV7-8 | many | CASSTRLALKTYEQYF
TRBJ2-2 | TRBV12-3/TRBV12-4 | many | CASTWKLANGFGGELFF
TRBJ2-6 | TRBV10-3 | many | CAISSGSDGANVLTF
TRBJ2-1 | TRBV5-1 | few | CASSPIGLAGESSYNEQFF
TRBJ2-6 | TRBV18 | few | CASSPPMGSGANVLTF
TRBJ2-5 | TRBV5-1 | few | CASSLGLAEFQETQYF
TRBJ2-1 | TRBV6-2/TRBV6-3 | NA | CASSALAGAREQFF
TRBJ2-1 | TRBV28 | many | CASPPFTGKDYNEQFF
TRBJ1-5 | TRBV5-1 | NA | CASSLTGDYSNQPQHF
TRBJ1-3 | TRBV2 | NA | CASSPGQGGGNTIYF
TRBJ2-2 | TRBV28 | many | CAIRTGLTENTGELFF
TRBJ2-5 | TRBV5-5 | many | CASSPDGQETQYF
TRBJ2-7 | TRBV27 | few | CASSLSIQGPLPYEQYF